This T cell receptor (beta chain) stems from a study of shared clonotypes between healthy human individuals. The method was immunoSEQ multiplex PCR; TCRdb's version includes in-frame clones alone and lacks a portion of them. The sample lists 2 million to 3 million clones, approximately 94% occurring once. The CDR3 has 16 amino acids. J was trimmed by 9 bases and V by 0 bases; bases with no gene match: 5. Germline V CDR1 and CDR2: SGHNT, YYREEE (reference sequence). The clonotype comes from a man between 18 and 35 years old in good health. Some clones in this sample may be carry-over from other donors' samples. The chain recombines TRBV5-4 with TRBJ2-4; TRBD2 aligns across 14 bases. Input material: naive CD4+ T cells from PBMCs. Documented subset: CD45RA+ positively selected. The CDR3 bases are TGTGCCAGCAGCTTGGGGGGACTAGCGGGAGTAAGCATTCAGTACTTC. Its protein product is CASSLGGLAGVSIQYF. Complete variable domain (other parts from reference TRBV5-4 and TRBJ2-4): ETGVTQSPTHLIKTRGQQVTLRCSSQSGHNTVSWYQQALGQGPQFIFQYYREEENGRGNFPPRFSGLQFPNYSSELNVNALELDDSALYLCASSLGGLAGVSIQYFGAGTRLSVL.